This TCR beta chain was sequenced for a study of cytomegalovirus exposure and HLA in healthy donors. PCR primers comprised 60 Vbeta and 13 Jbeta primers. The data were produced by immunoSEQ multiplex PCR, yet TCRdb's version contains in-frame clones alone and is incomplete. The data contain about 180,000 clones, roughly 80% of them singletons. The sequence was obtained from a man aged 55 to 70 in good health and CMV-seronegative. The sample comprised PBMCs.

The CDR3 protein is CASSQTGFYGYTF. The DNA for the CDR3 is TGTGCCAGCAGTCAAACAGGGTTCTATGGCTACACCTTC. The chain carries TRBV6-6 and TRBJ1-2, with a tentative D call TRBD1 (6 bases). This CDR3 region has 13 residues. Germline V gene lookup returns CDR1 MNHNY and CDR2 SVGAGI (reference sequence). V was clipped by 5 bases and J by 4 bases, with 11 bases between them.